This entry is about one T cell receptor beta chain. Its matching antigen is unknown. TCR templates numbering about 10^5 were assayed per sample. Method: immunoSEQ multiplex PCR; TCRdb's copy keeps in-frame clones and lacks some. The sample has about 100,000 clones, approximately 91% seen once. The data belong to a study of siplizumab effects on memory and regulatory T cells. Germline V gives CDR1 MNHNS, CDR2 SASEGT. Trimming took off 7 bases at V and 5 bases at J, with 16 bases between the two ends. The length of the CDR3 is 14 residues. Study-wide findings and caveats: Naive T cells looked more diverse than memory cells and looked like major alloresponse contributors. A significant reduction in alloreactive sequences traceable to unstimulated CD4+ memory cells was produced by siplizumab.

This receptor was taken from a human donor in good health. The chain has TRBV6-1 and TRBJ2-3; TRBD2 might be the D (6 bases). The sequencing sample was made of CD4+ T cells sorted from blood. The CDR3, as DNA: TGTGCCAGCACGGGCGGGGCCGGTCAAGATACGCAGTATTTT. It is translated as CASTGGAGQDTQYF.